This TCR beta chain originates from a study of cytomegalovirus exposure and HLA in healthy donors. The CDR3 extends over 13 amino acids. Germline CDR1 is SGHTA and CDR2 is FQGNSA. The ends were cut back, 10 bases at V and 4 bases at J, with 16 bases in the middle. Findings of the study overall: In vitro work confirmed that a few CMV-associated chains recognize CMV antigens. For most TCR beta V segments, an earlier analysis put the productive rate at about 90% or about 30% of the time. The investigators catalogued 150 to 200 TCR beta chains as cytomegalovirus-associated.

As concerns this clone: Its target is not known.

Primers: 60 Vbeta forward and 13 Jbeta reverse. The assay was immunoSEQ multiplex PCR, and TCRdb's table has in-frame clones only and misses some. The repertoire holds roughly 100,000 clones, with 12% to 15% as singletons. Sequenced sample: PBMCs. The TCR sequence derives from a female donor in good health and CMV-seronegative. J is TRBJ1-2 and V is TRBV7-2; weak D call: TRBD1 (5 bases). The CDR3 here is CATDTPGGYGYTF. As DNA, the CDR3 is TGTGCCACCGACACCCCGGGGGGCTATGGCTACACCTTC.